A selection of T cell receptor beta chains follows, all from one sample in a study of Tregs in tolerant kidney transplant recipients. The repertoire was sequenced with immunoSEQ multiplex PCR; TCRdb's copy has only in-frame clones and lacks some. The sample lists approximately 69,000 clones, roughly nine tenths seen once, with approximately 0.4% in the top ten. The material sequenced was CD4+ T cells from blood, taken before the transplant. All receptors come from a human donor who received a combined kidney and bone marrow transplant. CDR3s include the opening cysteine and the closing phenylalanine or tryptophan. The order of the fields is V gene, J gene, D gene, clone size, CDR3 DNA, CDR3 protein. The D gene is left open where the match is weak. The listing skips clone size in some rows; elsewhere it reads once, few, many or a size class.

>TRBV28|TRBJ1-2|.|.
TGTGCCAGCAGTTTGGGCCGAAACTATGGCTACACCTTC
CASSLGRNYGYTF
>TRBV18|TRBJ2-7|TRBD2|.
TGTGCCAGCTCACCCGGACTAGCGGAATTGGCGCAAGGCTCCTACGAGCAGTACTTC
CASSPGLAELAQGSYEQYF
>TRBV2|TRBJ2-5|TRBD2|.
TGTGCCAGCACCCGGGGGGGGCAAGAGACCCAGTACTTC
CASTRGGQETQYF
>TRBV2|TRBJ1-2|.|.
TGTGCCAGCAGTGAACTAGACAGAGGCTACACCTTC
CASSELDRGYTF
>TRBV5-1|TRBJ1-4|.|.
TGCGCCAGCAGCTTGTCGCCCGCTGGGAGTGAAAAACTGTTTTTT
CASSLSPAGSEKLFF
>TRBV28|TRBJ1-3|TRBD1|.
TGTGCCAGCGCTAGTGGGACAGGGTTTTTTCGATCCAGCTCTGGAAACACCATATATTTT
CASASGTGFFRSSSGNTIYF
>TRBV25-1|TRBJ1-2|.|.
TGTGCCAGCAGTGAACAGGGCTATGGCTACACCTTC
CASSEQGYGYTF
>TRBV2|TRBJ2-1|TRBD2|.
TGTGCCAGCAGTGATCCGGGAGGGAATGAGCAGTTCTTC
CASSDPGGNEQFF
>TRBV25-1|TRBJ1-4|.|.
TGTGCCAGCAGTGAATTTGGGACTGGGGAAAAACTGTTTTTT
CASSEFGTGEKLFF
>TRBV7-2|TRBJ2-5|TRBD1|.
TGTGCCAGCAGCTCGGACAGGGGAAGGGAGACCCAGTACTTC
CASSSDRGRETQYF
>TRBV5-1|TRBJ2-1|.|.
TGCGCCAGCAGCTTGGTGACTAGCAATGAGCAGTTCTTC
CASSLVTSNEQFF
>TRBV7-2|TRBJ2-1|TRBD2|.
TGTGCCAGCAGCTTTCAGGGACTATACAATGAGCAGTTCTTC
CASSFQGLYNEQFF
>TRBV5-4|TRBJ2-3|.|.
TGTGCCAGCAGCGCGACAGATACGCAGTATTTT
CASSATDTQYF
>TRBV19|TRBJ1-1|.|medium-sized
TGTGCCAGTAGTACCTCGTACGACCTGGGCCCTGAAGCTTTCTTT
CASSTSYDLGPEAFF
>TRBV27|TRBJ1-5|TRBD1|.
TGTGCCAGCAGCCCCGAGGGCGGACAGGCTTATTATCAGCCCCAGCATTTT
CASSPEGGQAYYQPQHF
>TRBV6-5|TRBJ2-1|.|.
TGTGCCAGCAGTTACTCGACTGATGAGCAGTTCTTC
CASSYSTDEQFF
>TRBV7-2|TRBJ2-1|.|.
TGTGCCAGCAGCTTAGACAGGGAAAATGAGCAGTTCTTC
CASSLDRENEQFF
>TRBV5-1|TRBJ1-3|TRBD1|once
TGCGCCAGCAGCTTGGCGGGACAGGGAAGAAACACCATATATTTT
CASSLAGQGRNTIYF
>TRBV7-2|TRBJ1-1|.|.
TGTGCCAGCAGCCTCCGAGGAAGGAGAAACACTGAAGCTTTCTTT
CASSLRGRRNTEAFF
>TRBV19|TRBJ1-1|.|.
TGTGCCAGTAGTCCGAGGCAGGGTCGGACTGAAGCTTTCTTT
CASSPRQGRTEAFF
>TRBV19|TRBJ2-5|.|.
TGTGCCAGTAGTATTTCGTGGGTGGAGGGGCAAGAGACCCAGTACTTC
CASSISWVEGQETQYF
>TRBV5-4|TRBJ2-7|TRBD1|.
TGTGCCAGCAGCCCGGACAGGTCCTACGAGCAGTACTTC
CASSPDRSYEQYF
>TRBV6-5|TRBJ2-7|.|.
TGTGCCAGCAGCCGGGGACACCCATACGAGCAGTACTTC
CASSRGHPYEQYF
>TRBV28|TRBJ2-3|TRBD2|.
TGTGCCAGCAGTTCTAGCGGGGGCACAGATACGCAGTATTTT
CASSSSGGTDTQYF
>TRBV18|TRBJ2-3|.|.
TGTGCCAGCTTGCGTCTTTCAGATACGCAGTATTTT
CASLRLSDTQYF
>TRBV7-9|TRBJ2-3|TRBD2|.
TGTGCCAGCAGCTTAGGGGTGCGACTAGCGATGGATACGCAGTATTTT
CASSLGVRLAMDTQYF
>TRBV28|TRBJ2-1|.|.
TGTGCCAGCAGTTTATCCCCTTTAAATGAGCAGTTCTTC
CASSLSPLNEQFF
>TRBV7-9|TRBJ2-7|TRBD1|.
TGTGCCAGCAGCTCGACAGGGGGAAGCAACGAGCAGTACTTC
CASSSTGGSNEQYF
>TRBV2|TRBJ1-1|TRBD1|.
TGTGCCAGCGAGTGGACAGGGAACACTGAAGCTTTCTTT
CASEWTGNTEAFF
>TRBV20-1|TRBJ1-1|TRBD1|.
TGCAGTGCTTACAGGGGCGGTGAAGCTTTCTTT
CSAYRGGEAFF
>TRBV28|TRBJ2-7|TRBD2|.
TGTGCCAGCAAATCCCCCGACGGCGGGAGGGCCTACGAGCAGTACTTC
CASKSPDGGRAYEQYF
>TRBV19|TRBJ2-3|.|.
TGTGCCAGTAGTAACTACCCAAGCACAGATACGCAGTATTTT
CASSNYPSTDTQYF
>TRBV9|TRBJ2-3|.|.
TGTGCCAGCAGCGTACGAGGGACAGATACGCAGTATTTT
CASSVRGTDTQYF
>TRBV19|TRBJ1-5|.|.
TGTGCCAGTAGTATAAATCCGGGGGGCACAAATCAGCCCCAGCATTTT
CASSINPGGTNQPQHF
>TRBV19|TRBJ2-2|TRBD2|.
TGTGCCAGTAGCCCGGGACTAGCGGGAAATGGCGGGGAGCTGTTTTTT
CASSPGLAGNGGELFF
>TRBV5-4|TRBJ2-2|TRBD2|once
TGTGCCAGCAGCTTGGCAGCGGCTAGCGGGAAGATCGGGGAGCTGTTTTTT
CASSLAAASGKIGELFF
>TRBV6-1|TRBJ2-1|.|.
TGTGCCAGCAGTCCAAGCGCAGGGAGGTACAATGAGCAGTTCTTC
CASSPSAGRYNEQFF
>TRBV9|TRBJ1-1|TRBD1|.
TGTGCCAGCAGCTTAGGGACAGCCCCCGCTGAAGCTTTCTTT
CASSLGTAPAEAFF
>TRBV30|TRBJ2-1|.|.
TGTGCCTGGAGTTATAGGGACTCTAGTGAGCAGTTCTTC
CAWSYRDSSEQFF
>TRBV29-1|TRBJ2-1|TRBD2|.
TGCAGCGTTCTTGGGCCTAGCGGGGGGAATGAGCAGTTCTTC
CSVLGPSGGNEQFF
>TRBV6-1|TRBJ2-2|.|once
TGTGCCAGCAGTGCACCTTCGACAGGTTCGAACACCGGGGAGCTGTTTTTT
CASSAPSTGSNTGELFF
>TRBV29-1|TRBJ2-1|TRBD2|.
TGCAGCGTTGCGGGACTAGTCTATGAGCAGTTCTTC
CSVAGLVYEQFF
>TRBV7-2|TRBJ2-5|.|.
TGTGCCAGCAGCTTAGAGTCAGGGTTCGGGGAGACCCAGTACTTC
CASSLESGFGETQYF
>TRBV7-2|TRBJ2-2|.|.
TGTGCCAGCAGCTTAGACCTAGTGAGCACCGGGGAGCTGTTTTTT
CASSLDLVSTGELFF
>TRBV6-1|TRBJ2-3|.|.
TGTGCCAGCAGTAGAGCCGCCTATACGCAGTATTTT
CASSRAAYTQYF
>TRBV18|TRBJ1-5|.|.
TGTGCCAGCTCACCTCCCAGTAGCAATCAGCCCCAGCATTTT
CASSPPSSNQPQHF